The 31 T cell receptor beta chains presented below share a single source sample, sequenced in a study of human T cells and chemical hapten exposure. Time point reported: patch test 2, 6 weeks after DPC sensitization. The treatment is: therapeutic diphenylcyclopropenone sensitization with weekly scalp DPC. TCRdb processed the RACE reads anew with MiXCR; each CDR3 protein has one entry. The table lists 85,000 to 100,000 distinct CDR3 sequences, 11% of them singletons. This sample comprised whole blood, obtained in connection with sensitization to the hapten diphenylcyclopropenone (DPC). These receptors were collected from a man aged 40-55 years with alopecia areata. Some clones in this sample may be carry-over from other donors' samples.

V is TRBV24-1 and J is TRBJ1-2; unclear D gene. The CDR3 consists of 14 residues. The germline gives CDR1 KGHDR, CDR2 SFDVKD. Trimming took off 3 bases at V and 2 bases at J, with 9 bases between the two ends. The CDR3 nucleotides are TGTGCCACCAGTGATAGTGGAGGGAACTATGGCTACACCTTC. Residues: CATSDSGGNYGYTF.

This chain joins TRBV20-1 and TRBJ2-3; 8 bases are a match to TRBD2. CDR3 size: 14 residues. With 3 bases clipped from V and 1 base from J, the junction kept 3 bases outside the gene matches. Germline assignment: CDR1 DFQATT and CDR2 SNEGSKA (reference sequence). The CDR3 is CSASPAGGTDTQYF. CDR3 nucleotide sequence: TGCAGTGCTAGCCCAGCGGGGGGCACAGATACGCAGTATTTT.

J is TRBJ2-3 and V is TRBV2; the D gene is possibly TRBD2 (6 bases). Trimming removed 1 base from V and 2 bases from J, with 13 bases in between. This CDR3 is built from 16 residues. Germline V gene lookup returns CDR1 SNHLY and CDR2 FYNNEI. This chain's CDR3 is CASSEVAGRNTDTQYF. CDR3 in DNA: TGTGCCAGCAGTGAAGTGGCGGGGAGAAACACAGATACGCAGTATTTT. Combining the CDR3 with reference TRBV2 and TRBJ2-3 gives the whole variable domain EPEVTQTPSHQVTQMGQEVILRCVPISNHLYFYWYRQILGQKVEFLVSFYNNEISEKSEIFDDQFSVERPDGSNFTLKIRSTKLEDSAMYFCASSEVAGRNTDTQYFGPGTRLTVL.

The V and J genes are TRBV4-1 and TRBJ2-3; 13 bases map to TRBD2. The CDR3 loop spans 15 amino acids. Germline-derived CDR1 and CDR2 are MGHRA and YSYEKL. Trimming removed 6 bases from V and 3 bases from J; junction bases left unmatched: 3. The CDR3: CASRMTSGRTDTQYF. The CDR3, as DNA: TGCGCCAGCAGGATGACTAGCGGGAGGACAGATACGCAGTATTTT.

The table lists this clonotype with a few counts. This chain connects TRBV29-1 to TRBJ2-3; 11 nucleotides agree with TRBD2. V trimming: 2 bases; J trimming: 2 bases; junction bases outside the gene matches: 9. The germline V gene encodes CDR1 SQVTM and CDR2 ANQGSEA. The CDR3 totals 17 residues. CDR3 sequence reads: CSVEKLAGEEFTDTQYF. CDR3 DNA sequence: TGCAGCGTTGAAAAACTAGCGGGAGAGGAATTCACAGATACGCAGTATTTT.

In this sample, this clonotype turned up a few times. This chain connects TRBV28 to TRBJ1-1; D may be TRBD1 (6 bases). Deletions cut 5 bases from V and 4 bases from J, with 23 bases between. This CDR3 has 17 residues. CDR1 and CDR2 (germline): MDHEN, SYDVKM. CDR3 region: CASSGRSLRVRGTEAFF. Written as DNA, the CDR3 is TGTGCCAGCAGTGGACGAAGTCTCAGGGTCAGGGGCACTGAAGCTTTCTTT. Filled out from reference TRBV28 and TRBJ1-1, the complete variable domain reads DVKVTQSSRYLVKRTGEKVFLECVQDMDHENMFWYRQDPGLGLRLIYFSYDVKMKEKGDIPEGYSVSREKKERFSLILESASTNQTSMYLCASSGRSLRVRGTEAFFGQGTRLTVV.

This clonotype was counted between two and nine times. The genes are TRBV29-1 and TRBJ1-2, with 10 positions matching TRBD1. The CDR3 loop spans 13 amino acids. Per germline, CDR1 SQVTM and CDR2 ANQGSEA. V gave up 5 bases and J gave up 8 bases; unmatched junction bases: 8. In DNA, the CDR3 is TGCAGCGTTTGGCGGGACAGGGGAGACGGCTACACCTTC. Translated: CSVWRDRGDGYTF.

The chain joins TRBV5-1 to TRBJ1-4, with D unclear. CDR3 length equals 14 residues. Per the germline V gene, CDR1 is SGHRS and CDR2 is YFSETQ. Trimming stripped 5 bases from V and 0 bases from J, with 8 bases between. The CDR3 is CASRELATNEKLFF. Here the CDR3 DNA reads TGCGCCAGCAGGGAACTTGCAACTAATGAAAAACTGTTTTTT.

The count of this clonotype is one. This chain's CDR3 is CSAKRDRSGEQYV. CDR3 coding DNA: TGCAGTGCTAAGAGGGACCGCTCGGGGGAGCAGTACGTC. The chain couples TRBV20-1 to TRBJ2-7; tentatively, D is TRBD1 or TRBD2 (5 bases each). The CDR3 totals 13 residues. The V end lost 4 bases, the J end lost 7 bases, and 17 bases lay between the germline ends. Germline CDR1 and CDR2: DFQATT and SNEGSKA (reference sequence).

The J gene is TRBJ2-3, the V gene TRBV20-1, with a possible D match to TRBD1 (5 bases). V lost 0 bases and J 0 bases, leaving 10 bases between the germline ends. The V gene's germline CDR1 is DFQATT and CDR2 SNEGSKA (reference sequence). The CDR3 contains 15 residues. DNA for the CDR3: TGCAGTGCTAGAGAAGACAGTTTCAGCACAGATACGCAGTATTTT. This sequence encodes CSAREDSFSTDTQYF.

This clonotype was seen only a few times. The chain couples TRBV4-1 to TRBJ2-7, with D possibly TRBD1 on 6 matching bases. Between the trimmed V and J ends, which lost 4 bases and 1 base, there was a span of 14 bases. This CDR3 is built from 15 residues. Germline V lookup: CDR1 MGHRA, CDR2 YSYEKL. The CDR3 DNA sequence: TGCGCCAGCAGCCTAGAACAGGGTTTTTCCTACGAGCAGTACGTC. Translation gives CASSLEQGFSYEQYV.

CDR3 loop: CSAYEGKETQYF. DNA for the CDR3: TGCAGTGCCTACGAGGGGAAAGAGACCCAGTACTTC. The chain joins TRBV20-1 to TRBJ2-5; the D gene could be TRBD1 or TRBD2 (5 bases each). The CDR3 runs to 12 residues. Germline V gives CDR1 DFQATT, CDR2 SNEGSKA (reference sequence). V was cut by 6 bases and J by 3 bases, with 11 bases left in between.

This chain uses TRBV29-1 with TRBJ2-2, with D perhaps matching TRBD2 (6 bases). The CDR3 covers 13 residues. Between the trimmed V and J ends, which lost 4 bases and 4 bases, there was a span of 10 bases. Germline V CDR1 and CDR2: SQVTM, ANQGSEA. The CDR3 DNA reads as TGCAGCGTTGGGGGGGATCCCACCGGGGAGCTGTTTTTT. Translated, it gives CSVGGDPTGELFF.

This chain uses TRBV18 with TRBJ2-5; TRBD2 aligns across 13 bases. The CDR3 totals 17 residues. The V gene end was trimmed by 0 bases and the J gene end by 5 bases; junction bases not matched to a gene: 6. Germline CDR1 is KGHSH and CDR2 is LQKENI. Written as DNA, the CDR3 is TGTGCCAGCTCACCACCCGGACTAGCGGGAGACTTGGAGACCCAGTACTTC. Residues: CASSPPGLAGDLETQYF.

The gene calls are TRBV6-5 and TRBJ2-1; TRBD2 is a possible D gene (5 bases). From germline, CDR1 is MNHEY and CDR2 SVGAGI. The V end lost 6 bases, the J end lost 9 bases, and 21 bases lay between the germline ends. CDR3 length: 15 amino acids. CDR3 region: CASRKVEHLEGEQFF. CDR3 DNA: TGTGCCAGCAGGAAGGTTGAACACCTAGAGGGTGAGCAGTTCTTC.

This clonotype was seen at least ten times. This rearrangement joins TRBV29-1 to TRBJ2-4; D is perhaps TRBD2 (6 bases). Germline V lookup: CDR1 SQVTM, CDR2 ANQGSEA. The CDR3 has 16 amino acids. Trimming cost V 2 bases and J 2 bases, with 16 bases left between them. The CDR3 region is CSVERSGGLTKNIQYF. The CDR3 coding sequence is TGCAGCGTTGAACGATCTGGGGGGTTGACCAAAAACATTCAGTACTTC.

V gene TRBV3-1 combines with J gene TRBJ2-3; 8 bases are shared with TRBD2. Germline V gives CDR1 LGHDT, CDR2 YNNKEL (reference sequence). V trimming: 4 bases; J trimming: 1 base; junction bases outside the gene matches: 7. The CDR3 has 16 amino acids. This CDR3 is CASSLRAGVGTDTQYF. CDR3 in DNA: TGTGCCAGCAGCCTTCGAGCGGGAGTGGGCACAGATACGCAGTATTTT.

The rearrangement joins TRBV29-1 to TRBJ2-6; 7 positions match TRBD2. Trimming at V came to 1 base and at J to 2 bases, leaving 2 bases not matched to a gene. The length of the CDR3 is 15 residues. Germline values: CDR1 SQVTM, CDR2 ANQGSEA. This CDR3 reads CSVEVAGAGANVLTF. The CDR3 bases are TGCAGCGTTGAAGTGGCGGGAGCTGGGGCCAACGTCCTGACTTTC.

The sample holds many counts of this clonotype. The genes are TRBV6-2 or TRBV6-3 and TRBJ2-3, with 8 positions matching TRBD2. The CDR3 is 14 residues long. Germline V lookup: CDR1 MNHEY, CDR2 SVGEGT. Trimming at V came to 4 bases and at J to 9 bases, leaving 9 bases not matched to a gene. CDR3 sequence: CASSSSGSGITQYF. The CDR3 coding sequence is TGTGCCAGCAGTTCTAGCGGGTCCGGTATCACGCAGTATTTT.

This clonotype was detected a few times. The gene calls are TRBV12-3 or TRBV12-4 and TRBJ1-1; D unclear. The length of the CDR3 is 12 residues. The V and J ends lost 6 bases and 1 base respectively, with 6 bases between them. The chain's CDR3 is CASRPQNTEAFF. The DNA of the CDR3 is TGTGCCAGCAGGCCACAGAACACTGAAGCTTTCTTT.

The V and J genes are TRBV10-3 and TRBJ2-7, with 13 bases matching TRBD2. CDR3 length: 15 amino acids. Germline V gene lookup returns CDR1 ENHRY and CDR2 SYGVKD. Losses at the gene ends were 0 bases for V and 4 bases for J; bases not matched to a gene: 0. CDR3 sequence (DNA): TGTGCCATCAGTGAGTCGGGACTAGCGGGATACGAGCAGTACGTC. This gives the protein CAISESGLAGYEQYV.

This clonotype was observed at least ten times. V gene TRBV14 combines with J gene TRBJ2-2; TRBD1 is a possible D gene (5 bases). Germline V gene data show CDR1 as SGHDN and CDR2 as FVKESK. CDR3 length equals 14 residues. The V gene lost 2 bases and the J gene lost 7 bases, with 11 bases spanning the gap. The CDR3 sequence is CASSQQAGIGELFF. CDR3 sequence (DNA): TGTGCCAGCAGCCAACAAGCAGGGATCGGGGAGCTGTTTTTT.

V gene TRBV6-2 or TRBV6-3 combines with J gene TRBJ2-7; 8 bases line up with TRBD2. Trimming cost V 4 bases and J 3 bases; bases outside gene matches: 5. CDR1 and CDR2 (germline): MNHEY, SVGEGT. The CDR3 covers 14 residues. Here the CDR3 DNA reads TGTGCCAGCAGTTCAGATACTAGCGGCTACGAGCAGTACGTC. Translated: CASSSDTSGYEQYV.

V usage is TRBV20-1 and J usage is TRBJ2-2; 10 bases align to TRBD2. Germline CDR1 and CDR2: DFQATT and SNEGSKA (reference sequence). The CDR3 totals 18 residues. With V trimmed by 1 base and J by 3 bases, 11 bases remained unmatched. CDR3 nucleotides: TGCAGTGCTAGAGCTAAGGGGAATAGCGGGAGGTACACCGGGGAGCTGTTTTTT. Its protein is CSARAKGNSGRYTGELFF.

This chain connects TRBV6-6 to TRBJ2-3; 8 bases fit TRBD2. CDR1 and CDR2 (germline): MNHNY, SVGAGI (reference sequence). Germline trimming cut 6 bases from V and 2 bases from J; bases unmatched to any gene: 7. This CDR3 region has 15 residues. In DNA, the CDR3 is TGTGCCAGCAGAGGTACTAGCGGAATCACAGATACGCAGTATTTT. Its protein product is CASRGTSGITDTQYF.

The chain links TRBV9 to TRBJ2-2, with 7 bases fitting TRBD1. The CDR3 has 16 residues. Trimming took 6 bases from V and 8 from J; bases not matched to a gene: 16. CDR1 and CDR2 (germline): SGDLS, YYNGEE. The CDR3 loop is CASTMGQKFSKGELFF. CDR3 coding DNA: TGTGCCAGCACCATGGGACAGAAATTTTCGAAAGGGGAGCTGTTTTTT.

The chain uses TRBV28 and TRBJ2-5, with a tentative D call TRBD2 (5 bases). The germline CDR1 and CDR2 sequences are MDHEN and SYDVKM. The CDR3 extends over 11 amino acids. V was clipped by 6 bases and J by 3 bases, with 5 bases between them. The CDR3 protein is CASRGEETQYF. As DNA, the CDR3 is TGTGCCAGCAGGGGAGAAGAGACCCAGTACTTC.

This clonotype occurred a few times. The CDR3: CASSLNGFTDTQYF. The CDR3 DNA sequence: TGTGCCAGCAGCTTAAATGGGTTCACAGATACGCAGTATTTT. The rearrangement joins TRBV7-2 to TRBJ2-3; D is undetermined. V was pared by 2 bases and J by 2 bases, with 8 bases between. The CDR3 length is 14 residues. Germline assignment: CDR1 SGHTA and CDR2 FQGNSA.

This clonotype has at least ten counts. V and J are TRBV6-5 and TRBJ1-4; 8 nucleotides agree with TRBD1. Germline CDR1 and CDR2: MNHEY and SVGAGI. The junction had 5 bases not matched to a gene; V was cut back by 6 bases and J by 8 bases. The CDR3 extends over 13 amino acids. CDR3 in amino acids: CASRDRVREKLFF. The CDR3 nucleotides are TGTGCCAGCAGGGACAGGGTACGGGAAAAACTGTTTTTT.

This clonotype was counted only a few times. J is TRBJ2-7 and V is TRBV6-2 or TRBV6-3; no firm D call. The V end was cut by 6 bases, the J end by 2 bases, with 14 bases between. Germline V CDR1 and CDR2: MNHEY, SVGEGT. This CDR3 has 14 amino acids. The CDR3 DNA follows: TGTGCCAGCAGCGCCACGTTAGGTCCCTACGAGCAGTACTTC. Its translation is CASSATLGPYEQYF.

This clonotype has only a few counts. The V gene is TRBV7-2, the J gene TRBJ1-4; D perhaps matches TRBD1 (6 bases). V was cut by 5 bases and J by 0 bases, with 10 bases left in between. The CDR3 is made up of 15 amino acids. The germline V gene encodes CDR1 SGHTA and CDR2 FQGNSA. The CDR3 protein is CASSPDSATNEKLFF. The CDR3 nucleotides read TGTGCCAGCAGCCCGGACAGTGCAACTAATGAAAAACTGTTTTTT.